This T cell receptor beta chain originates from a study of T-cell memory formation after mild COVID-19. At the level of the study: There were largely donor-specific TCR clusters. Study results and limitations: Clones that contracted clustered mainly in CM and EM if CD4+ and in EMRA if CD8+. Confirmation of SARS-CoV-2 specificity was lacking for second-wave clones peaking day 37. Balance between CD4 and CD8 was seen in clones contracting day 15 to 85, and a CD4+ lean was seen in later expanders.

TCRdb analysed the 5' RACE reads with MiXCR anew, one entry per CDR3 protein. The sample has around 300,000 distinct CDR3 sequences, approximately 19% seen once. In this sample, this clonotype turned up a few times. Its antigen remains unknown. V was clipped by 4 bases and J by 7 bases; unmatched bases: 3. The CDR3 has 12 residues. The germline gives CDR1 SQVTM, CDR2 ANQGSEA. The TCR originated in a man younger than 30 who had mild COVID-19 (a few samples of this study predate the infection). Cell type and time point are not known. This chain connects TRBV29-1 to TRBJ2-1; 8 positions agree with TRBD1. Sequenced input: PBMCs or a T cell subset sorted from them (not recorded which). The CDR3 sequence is CSVGRDRNEQFF. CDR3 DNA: TGCAGCGTTGGCCGGGACAGGAATGAGCAGTTCTTC.